The entry that follows covers one TCR beta chain sequence. Its antigen is not identified. TCRdb keeps only in-frame clones here, not all; method: immunoSEQ multiplex PCR. The data contain 150,000 to 180,000 clones, about 88% of them singletons. The sample belongs to a study of cytomegalovirus exposure and HLA in healthy donors. At the level of the study: It was reported in a later analysis that the same platform had been used for the 90 to 150 validation repertoires as for the approximately 700 first-cohort repertoires.

Trimming removed 1 base at V and 2 bases at J, with 14 bases between. The germline V gene encodes CDR1 SGHTA and CDR2 FQGNSA. The CDR3 loop spans 17 amino acids. The study drew the donors from its roughly 110-subject validation cohort, separate from the roughly 670-subject first cohort. Findings of the study overall: The study recorded over 150 TCR beta chains that were cytomegalovirus-associated. In vitro assays verified that three CMV-associated chains recognized CMV antigens specifically.

The TCR originated in a man aged 18-30 years in good health and CMV-seropositive. Material for sequencing was PBMCs. The rearrangement uses TRBV7-2 and TRBJ2-2; possibly TRBD1 for D (5 bases). CDR3 bases: TGTGCCAGCAGCTTAGGCAGGGTTATTCCCAACACCGGGGAGCTGTTTTTT. Its translation is CASSLGRVIPNTGELFF.